These 26 T cell receptor beta chains were all obtained from the same sample, sequenced in a study of T cell responses to AZD1222 COVID-19 vaccine. Profiled with immunoSEQ multiplex PCR; TCRdb holds only in-frame clones, not every one. The table shows over 45,000 clones, with more than 80% occurring only once. The material sequenced was peripheral blood, taken 28 days after the second AZD1222 dose. The receptors shown here come from an adult who received the AZD1222 COVID-19 vaccine.

This chain's CDR3 is CASSLDRGEGTGEQFF. The DNA of the CDR3 is TGTGCCAGCAGCTTGGACAGGGGGGAAGGGACTGGTGAGCAGTTCTTC. V usage is TRBV7-9 and J usage is TRBJ2-1, with 10 bases fitting TRBD1. V shed 3 bases, J shed 9 bases, and the junction held 11 bases outside the gene matches. CDR3 length: 16 residues. The germline V gene encodes CDR1 SEHNR and CDR2 FQNEAQ (reference sequence).

The chain couples TRBV19 to TRBJ2-5; no reliable D call. Per germline, CDR1 LNHDA and CDR2 SQIVND (reference sequence). The ends were cut back, 6 bases at V and 4 bases at J, with 12 bases in the middle. This CDR3 is 13 amino acids long. CDR3 in amino acids: CASRGTVGETQYF. The CDR3 DNA reads TGTGCCAGTAGGGGTACCGTGGGAGAGACCCAGTACTTC. Full variable domain (rest looked up from reference TRBV19 and TRBJ2-5): DGGITQSPKYLFRKEGQNVTLSCEQNLNHDAMYWYRQDPGQGLRLIYYSQIVNDFQKGDIAEGYSVSREKKESFPLTVTSAQKNPTAFYLCASRGTVGETQYFGPGTRLLVL.

This clone was counted between two and nine times. V is TRBV11-2 and J is TRBJ2-7; D unresolved. Between the trimmed V and J ends, which lost 2 bases and 0 bases, there was a span of 5 bases. The CDR3 is 13 amino acids. Germline CDR1 reads SGHAT; CDR2 reads FQNNGV. The CDR3 sequence is CASSLQTSYEQYF. The CDR3 bases are TGTGCCAGCAGCTTACAAACCTCCTACGAGCAGTACTTC.

This clone was recorded only once. CDR3 amino acids: CASSQERRGYEQYF. The CDR3 DNA reads as TGTGCCAGCAGCCAAGAGCGCCGGGGGTACGAGCAGTACTTC. This sequence joins TRBV4-2 and TRBJ2-7, with D possibly matching TRBD2 (6 bases). V was cut by 0 bases and J by 4 bases, with 10 bases left in between. This CDR3 comprises 14 residues. CDR1 is LGHNA, CDR2 YNFKEQ, per germline.

This clone was picked up one time. The chain is built from TRBV25-1 and TRBJ1-1; D is uncertain. The CDR3 consists of 13 residues. Germline V gene lookup returns CDR1 MGHDK and CDR2 SYGVNS. The V and J ends lost 4 bases and 4 bases respectively, with 10 bases between them. For the CDR3, the DNA is TGTGCCAGCAGTGCCTCCCACACCACTGAAGCTTTCTTT. Protein sequence: CASSASHTTEAFF.

The genes are TRBV6-4 and TRBJ2-1; 7 nucleotides match TRBD2. Trimming cost V 3 bases and J 0 bases; bases outside gene matches: 5. CDR1 is MRHNA and CDR2 is SNTAGT in the germline V gene. This CDR3 is built from 16 residues. The CDR3: CASSERAGASYNEQFF. In DNA form, the CDR3 reads TGTGCCAGCAGTGAGAGGGCGGGAGCCTCCTACAATGAGCAGTTCTTC.

The chain carries TRBV5-1 and TRBJ1-1, with D hard to call. V gave up 5 bases and J gave up 1 base, with 6 bases separating them. Germline V gene lookup returns CDR1 SGHRS and CDR2 YFSETQ. The CDR3 has 12 amino acids. CDR3 amino acids: CASRSGNTEAFF. As DNA, the CDR3 is TGCGCCAGCAGGTCGGGGAACACTGAAGCTTTCTTT.

The table lists this clone with a count of one. Here the CDR3 reads CASSQEVGSVIGNEQFF. As DNA, the CDR3 is TGTGCCAGCAGCCAAGAGGTCGGGAGTGTCATCGGGAATGAGCAGTTCTTC. V and J are TRBV4-2 and TRBJ2-1, with TRBD2 as a possible D gene (6 bases). CDR1 LGHNA and CDR2 YNFKEQ come from the germline V gene. The ends were cut back, 0 bases at V and 7 bases at J, with 19 bases in the middle. This CDR3 is 17 amino acids long.

V and J are TRBV11-3 and TRBJ2-1; 10 bases match TRBD2. The germline CDR1 and CDR2 sequences are SGHNT and YENEEA. V shed 4 bases and J 3 bases; nucleotides not matched to a gene: 6. The CDR3 consists of 16 residues. The CDR3 region is CASSSSGTSVYNEQFF. The DNA of the CDR3 is TGTGCCAGCAGCTCTTCCGGGACTAGCGTCTACAATGAGCAGTTCTTC. The full variable domain, its missing parts supplied by reference TRBV11-3 and TRBJ2-1, is EAGVVQSPRYKIIEKKQPVAFWCNPISGHNTLYWYLQNLGQGPELLIRYENEEAVDDSQLPKDRFSAERLKGVDSTLKIQPAELGDSAVYLCASSSSGTSVYNEQFFGPGTRLTVL.

CDR3 bases: TGTGCCAGCTCACCAGGCGGTGGGAGAGAGCAGTACTTC. This sequence encodes CASSPGGGREQYF. V is TRBV18 and J is TRBJ2-7, with D maybe TRBD2 (5 bases). The CDR3 totals 13 residues. V lost 2 bases to trimming and J lost 7 bases, with 12 bases between them. Germline CDR1 KGHSH, CDR2 LQKENI.

This clone was picked up a small number of times. The chain combines TRBV9 with TRBJ1-4; 11 positions match TRBD1. J was trimmed by 4 bases and V by 0 bases; bases with no gene match: 17. This CDR3 has 21 amino acids. Germline V lookup: CDR1 SGDLS, CDR2 YYNGEE. The CDR3 sequence: CASSVELLKDRGRRDNEKLFF. The DNA for the CDR3 is TGTGCCAGCAGCGTAGAGTTGTTGAAGGACAGGGGGCGCCGAGATAATGAAAAACTGTTTTTT.

The chain couples TRBV19 to TRBJ1-2; TRBD1 might be the D (5 bases). Deletions cut 3 bases from V and 4 bases from J, with 15 bases between. CDR3 length equals 15 residues. Germline loops: CDR1 LNHDA, CDR2 SQIVND (reference sequence). CDR3 in amino acids: CASSMARGEIYGYTF. Here the CDR3 DNA reads TGTGCCAGTAGTATGGCTAGGGGTGAGATCTATGGCTACACCTTC.

The V call is TRBV29-1, the J call TRBJ1-1; D is unclear. The CDR3 contains 11 residues. Germline V gene lookup returns CDR1 SQVTM and CDR2 ANQGSEA. The CDR3: CSTGGNTEAFF. For the CDR3, the DNA is TGCTCGACGGGAGGGAACACTGAAGCTTTCTTT.

The CDR3 DNA is TGTGCCAGTAGTAACGAGGACACCCGAAGGGATGAAGCTTTCTTT. It codes for CASSNEDTRRDEAFF. V usage is TRBV19 and J usage is TRBJ1-1, with D tentatively TRBD1 (5 bases). V lost 4 bases and J lost 7, with 19 bases in between. This CDR3 is 15 amino acids long. Germline V CDR1 and CDR2: LNHDA, SQIVND (reference sequence).

The chain carries TRBV18 and TRBJ1-4; D perhaps matches TRBD1 (5 bases). The CDR3 loop spans 14 amino acids. Trimming removed 5 bases from V and 2 bases from J, with 9 bases in between. The germline gives CDR1 KGHSH, CDR2 LQKENI. CDR3 nucleotide sequence: TGTGCCAGCTCATCGGGACGGACTAATGAAAAACTGTTTTTT. This translates into CASSSGRTNEKLFF.

This clone has only one observation. V and J are TRBV12-3 or TRBV12-4 and TRBJ1-1, with D possibly being TRBD1 (5 bases). The CDR3 runs 13 residues. Between the trimmed V and J ends, which lost 10 bases and 8 bases, there was a span of 20 bases. The CDR3: CATSKSGKEEAFF. CDR3 coding DNA: TGTGCCACGAGCAAGTCAGGGAAAGAAGAAGCTTTCTTT.

The chain is built from TRBV6-1 and TRBJ2-1; a possible D gene is TRBD1 (6 bases). Germline V gives CDR1 MNHNS, CDR2 SASEGT. The CDR3 has 15 residues. The V end was cut by 2 bases, the J end by 5 bases, with 13 bases between. CDR3: CASSETPGENNEQFF. CDR3 nucleotides: TGTGCCAGCAGTGAAACCCCAGGGGAGAACAATGAGCAGTTCTTC.

CDR3 DNA sequence: TGCGCCAGCAGCTTGGCGGGACCTGTTAGGGGAAACACCATATATTTT. Protein: CASSLAGPVRGNTIYF. The chain carries TRBV5-1 and TRBJ1-3; maybe TRBD1 (5 bases). Germline lookup yields CDR1 SGHRS and CDR2 YFSETQ. The V gene lost 0 bases and the J gene lost 4 bases, with 14 bases spanning the gap. The CDR3 has 16 amino acids.

The chain has TRBV30 and TRBJ1-3, with TRBD1 as a possible D gene (6 bases). Trimming cost V 5 bases and J 4 bases, with 12 bases left between them. Germline V CDR1 and CDR2: GTSNPN, SVGIG (reference sequence). The CDR3 is made up of 13 amino acids. In DNA, the CDR3 is TGTGCCTGGTCCGGGACACTCGGAAACACCATATATTTT. It is translated as CAWSGTLGNTIYF.

This clone came up once. V gene TRBV2 combines with J gene TRBJ1-1, with 7 nucleotides matching TRBD1. V was clipped by 5 bases and J by 4 bases; unmatched bases: 7. Germline V lookup: CDR1 SNHLY, CDR2 FYNNEI. The CDR3 contains 14 residues. CDR3 coding DNA: TGTGCCAGCAGTACGACAGGGCGTGTCACTGAAGCTTTCTTT. Amino acids: CASSTTGRVTEAFF.

The J gene is TRBJ1-1, the V gene TRBV7-8, with D uncertain. The germline V gene encodes CDR1 SGHVS and CDR2 FQNEAQ. The CDR3 loop spans 13 amino acids. V dropped 5 bases and J dropped 2 bases, with 9 bases sitting between them. In nucleotides, the CDR3 is TGTGCCAGCAGCCGAATAGATAACACTGAAGCTTTCTTT. Translation gives CASSRIDNTEAFF.

This clone came up once. The chain uses TRBV19 and TRBJ1-5; unclear D gene. V shed 3 bases and J shed 3 bases, with 12 bases lying between them. The CDR3 totals 15 residues. Germline values: CDR1 LNHDA, CDR2 SQIVND (reference sequence). In DNA form, the CDR3 reads TGTGCCAGTAGTATTATCCAGAACACCAATCAGCCCCAGCATTTT. Its translation: CASSIIQNTNQPQHF.

V is TRBV11-3 and J is TRBJ1-1; unclear D gene. Germline V lookup: CDR1 SGHNT, CDR2 YENEEA. The length of the CDR3 is 13 residues. V dropped 5 bases and J dropped 0 bases, with 7 bases sitting between them. The CDR3 loop is CASSSTVNTEAFF. As DNA, the CDR3 is TGTGCCAGCAGCAGCACAGTGAACACTGAAGCTTTCTTT.

This rearrangement joins TRBV5-1 to TRBJ1-3, with 8 bases lining up with TRBD1. The CDR3 runs to 18 residues. J gave up 3 bases and V 4 bases, and 15 bases lay outside the gene matches. Germline V CDR1 and CDR2: SGHRS, YFSETQ. The CDR3 sequence: CASSPIPGQVWGGNTIYF. CDR3 sequence (DNA): TGCGCCAGCAGCCCTATCCCGGGACAGGTTTGGGGTGGAAACACCATATATTTT.

The chain links TRBV9 to TRBJ2-1; 10 bases map to TRBD2. Germline CDR1 is SGDLS and CDR2 is YYNGEE. This CDR3 contains 14 residues. The V and J ends lost 3 bases and 5 bases, in that order; junction bases with no gene match: 2. In DNA, the CDR3 is TGTGCCAGCAGCGCGGGACTAGCGAACAATGAGCAGTTCTTC. The encoded protein is CASSAGLANNEQFF.

This chain links TRBV5-1 with TRBJ2-7; 8 nucleotides align to TRBD1. Germline V gene data show CDR1 as SGHRS and CDR2 as YFSETQ. The CDR3 is 13 residues long. V was clipped by 6 bases and J by 6 bases; unmatched bases: 8. The DNA of the CDR3 is TGCGCCAGCACTACTCAGGGGGCTGGCGAGCAGTACTTC. Residues: CASTTQGAGEQYF.